This T cell receptor (beta chain) emerged from a study of monozygotic twins with inflammatory bowel disease. General study findings and limits: T cell subtypes were not distinguishable in this analysis.

Germline lookup yields CDR1 SEHNR and CDR2 FQNEAQ (reference sequence). The CDR3 contains 13 residues. Samples each yielded cDNA through eight separate reactions. Each CDR3 protein gets one entry in TCRdb, which reprocessed the 5' RACE reads and gives no DNA. The sample has about 450,000 distinct CDR3 sequences. As concerns this clonotype: Its antigen is not identified.

Sequencing was done on a sample of blood. The chain combines TRBV7-9 with TRBJ1-1; TCRdb's D gene call, TRBD1, goes unchecked for lack of DNA. The source of this sequence is a human donor with ulcerative colitis or Crohn's disease, or a healthy co-twin of an affected twin (not recorded which). CDR3 protein: CASSLSPVTEAFF.